This T cell receptor beta chain was captured in a study of blood T cell repertoires in COVID-19. The data were produced by immunoSEQ multiplex PCR, yet TCRdb's version contains in-frame clones alone and is incomplete. This table holds 150,000 or so clones, 82% found once. CDR3 length: 13 amino acids. The V and J ends lost 10 bases and 4 bases respectively, with 14 bases between them. Germline CDR1 MDHEN, CDR2 SYDVKM. The sequence came from a woman aged 40 to 55 with COVID-19, enrolled during active disease. The sequencing input was peripheral blood. This rearrangement joins TRBV28 to TRBJ2-1, with a tentative D call TRBD2 (6 bases). This chain's CDR3 is CATRERRYNEQFF. In DNA, the CDR3 is TGTGCCACGCGGGAACGACGGTACAATGAGCAGTTCTTC.